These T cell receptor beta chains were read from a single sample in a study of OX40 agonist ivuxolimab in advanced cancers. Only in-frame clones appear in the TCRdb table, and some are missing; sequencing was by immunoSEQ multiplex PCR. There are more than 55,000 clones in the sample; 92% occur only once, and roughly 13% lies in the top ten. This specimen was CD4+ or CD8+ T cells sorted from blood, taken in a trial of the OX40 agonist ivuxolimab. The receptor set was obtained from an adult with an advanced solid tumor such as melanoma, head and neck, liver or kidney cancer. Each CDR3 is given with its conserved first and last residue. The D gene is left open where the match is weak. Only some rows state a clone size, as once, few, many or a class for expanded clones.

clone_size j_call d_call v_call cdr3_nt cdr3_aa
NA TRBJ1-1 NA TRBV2 TGTGCCAGCACCGGAGGGAGACCGATATGGACTGAAGCTTTCTTT CASTGGRPIWTEAFF
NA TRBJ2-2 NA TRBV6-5 TGTGCCAGCAGTTACTCGCCGGACACCGGGGAGCTGTTTTTT CASSYSPDTGELFF
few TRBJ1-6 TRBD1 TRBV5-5 TGTGCCAGCAGCCCACAGGGGGCCTCCTATAATTCACCCCTCCACTTT CASSPQGASYNSPLHF
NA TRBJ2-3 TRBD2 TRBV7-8 TGTGCCAGCAGCTTAACTAGCGGGTTGACAGATACGCAGTATTTT CASSLTSGLTDTQYF
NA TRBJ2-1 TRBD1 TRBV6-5 TGTGCCAGCAGTTACTCAAGGGGGCGGTACAATGAGCAGTTCTTC CASSYSRGRYNEQFF
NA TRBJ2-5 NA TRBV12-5 TGTGCTAGTGGTTTCGGGGGAGAAGAGACCCAGTACTTC CASGFGGEETQYF
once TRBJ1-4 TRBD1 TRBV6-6 TGTGCCAGCATCGACACCGGGACAGGGGTGGAAAAACTGTTTTTT CASIDTGTGVEKLFF
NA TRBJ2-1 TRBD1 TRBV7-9 TGTGCCAGCAGCTTAGGTTCAGGGGGCGTGGATGAGCAGTTCTTC CASSLGSGGVDEQFF
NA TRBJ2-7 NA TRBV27 TGTGCCAGCAGTTACGAAGCGAACTCCTACGAGCAGTACTTC CASSYEANSYEQYF
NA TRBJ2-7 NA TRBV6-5 TGTGCCAGCAGCCCCCGGGCAGGGGATAGGGACGAGCAGTACTTC CASSPRAGDRDEQYF
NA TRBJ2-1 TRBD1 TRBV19 TGTGCCAGTAGTAGCGACAGGGCCGTACAAGAGTACAATGAGCAGTTCTTC CASSSDRAVQEYNEQFF
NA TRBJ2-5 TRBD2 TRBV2 TGTGCCATCCTAGGGGCTAGCGGGGGGGAGAGTAAAGAGACCCAGTACTTC CAILGASGGESKETQYF
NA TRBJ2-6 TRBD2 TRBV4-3 TGCGCCAGCAGCCAAGATAGAGTAGCGGGGCCCTCTGGGGCCAACGTCCTGACTTTC CASSQDRVAGPSGANVLTF
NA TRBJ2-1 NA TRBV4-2 TGTGCCAGCAGCCAGCGAGCGCCAAGGGTTGGATCCTACAATGAGCAGTTCTTC CASSQRAPRVGSYNEQFF
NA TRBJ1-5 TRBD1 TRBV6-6 TGTGCCAGCAGTTCTAGAGACAGGGGTACCAATCAGCCCCAGCATTTT CASSSRDRGTNQPQHF
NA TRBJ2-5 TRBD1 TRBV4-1 TGCGCCAGCAGCCATGAGCCGGGACAGCAAGAGACCCAGTACTTC CASSHEPGQQETQYF